These T cell receptor beta chains were read from a single sample in a study of T cell responses to AZD1222 COVID-19 vaccine. TCRdb keeps only in-frame clones here, not all; method: immunoSEQ multiplex PCR. The profile covers about 130,000 clones, with 80% to 95% appearing a single time and nearly 4.5% taken by the ten largest. The material sequenced was peripheral blood, taken on day 0 of MenACWY control vaccination. The receptors derive from an adult in good health. The CDR3 runs from the conserved cysteine through the conserved F or W. The order of the fields is V gene, D gene, J gene, clone size, CDR3 DNA, CDR3 protein. The D gene is left open where the match is weak. Clone sizes are given selectively: once, few, many, or a class where the clone is expanded.

TRBV5-1,-,TRBJ1-1,-,TGCGCCAGCAGCCCAAGGACGGGCGGATCCATGAACACTGAAGCTTTCTTT,CASSPRTGGSMNTEAFF
TRBV7-6,-,TRBJ2-7,-,TGTGCCAGCAGCCCGACGGAACCGTCCTACGAGCAGTACTTC,CASSPTEPSYEQYF
TRBV24-1,-,TRBJ2-2,-,TGTGCCACCAGCAGTCCGGGGAAGACCGGGGAGCTGTTTTTT,CATSSPGKTGELFF
TRBV6-5,-,TRBJ1-1,-,TGTGCCAGCAAGGTTGGGACTGGAACCGCTGAAGCTTTCTTT,CASKVGTGTAEAFF
TRBV19,-,TRBJ2-2,-,TGTGCCAGTAGTAGGAGCCTAGCCGGGAAGACCGGGGAGCTGTTTTTT,CASSRSLAGKTGELFF
TRBV24-1,-,TRBJ2-1,-,TGTGCCACCAGCATGACAGGCTACAATGAGCAGTTCTTC,CATSMTGYNEQFF
TRBV7-3,-,TRBJ1-1,-,TGTGCCAGCAGCTTAAGTAGAGTGGGGCGGTTGAACACTGAAGCTTTCTTT,CASSLSRVGRLNTEAFF
TRBV28,-,TRBJ2-3,-,TGTGCCAGCAGTTTAGCGGGCGGGCGCACAGATACGCAGTATTTT,CASSLAGGRTDTQYF
TRBV5-1,-,TRBJ1-6,-,TGCGCCAGCAGCCCGGGTGGGCAGGGACCCTATAATTCACCCCTCCACTTT,CASSPGGQGPYNSPLHF
TRBV28,TRBD2,TRBJ2-3,-,TGTGCCAGCAGTTTAACGGGAATGGCGGGGGGAGACGGTACAGATACGCAGTATTTT,CASSLTGMAGGDGTDTQYF
TRBV5-1,TRBD1,TRBJ2-3,-,TGCGCCAGCAGCTTGACAGGGGGCCCCACAGATACGCAGTATTTT,CASSLTGGPTDTQYF
TRBV19,-,TRBJ1-1,-,TGTGCCAGTAGTTTGCCCGGAACTGAAGCTTTCTTT,CASSLPGTEAFF
TRBV19,TRBD1,TRBJ1-5,once,TGTGCCAGTAGTAGTGGGACAGTAAATAGCAATCAGCCCCAGCATTTT,CASSSGTVNSNQPQHF
TRBV11-2,TRBD2,TRBJ2-3,-,TGTGCCAGCAGCTTAGCCCCGGGACTAGGGATAACAGATACGCAGTATTTT,CASSLAPGLGITDTQYF
TRBV5-5,TRBD2,TRBJ2-1,-,TGTGCCAGCAGCTGGAATGTAGCGGGGGACTACAATGAGCAGTTCTTC,CASSWNVAGDYNEQFF
TRBV3-1/TRBV3-2,TRBD1,TRBJ1-6,-,TGTGCCAGCAGCCAAGCCCGGACAGGGATCTATAATTCACCCCTCCACTTT,CASSQARTGIYNSPLHF
TRBV19,TRBD2,TRBJ2-1,-,TGTGCCAGTAGTACCTATGGGAAGATAGCGGGAGTCCCTAATGAGCAGTTCTTC,CASSTYGKIAGVPNEQFF
TRBV28,TRBD2,TRBJ2-5,-,TGTGCCAGCAGAGAACCGGGACTAGCGGGAGAGACCCAGTACTTC,CASREPGLAGETQYF
TRBV6-6,TRBD2,TRBJ2-5,-,TGTGCCAGCAGTTACCTAGCGGAAGAGACCCAGTACTTC,CASSYLAEETQYF
TRBV4-3,TRBD1,TRBJ2-1,-,TGCGCCAGCAGCCAAGATCCCCAGGGGGCCCTTTACAATGAGCAGTTCTTC,CASSQDPQGALYNEQFF
TRBV13,TRBD2,TRBJ2-3,-,TGTGCCAGCAGCTGGGGACTAGCGGATAGCCCAGATACGCAGTATTTT,CASSWGLADSPDTQYF
TRBV6-4,-,TRBJ2-2,-,TGTGCCAGCAGTGACGGAGGGGCAGGCGGGGAGCTGTTTTTT,CASSDGGAGGELFF
TRBV29-1,-,TRBJ1-3,few,TGCAGCGTAACCGGGACAAGCTCTGGAAACACCATATATTTT,CSVTGTSSGNTIYF
TRBV7-9,TRBD1,TRBJ2-2,few,TGTGCCAGCAGCTTGACACAGGGGCAGAACACCGGGGAGCTGTTTTTT,CASSLTQGQNTGELFF
TRBV25-1,TRBD1,TRBJ1-4,-,TGTGCCAGCACTCCCCGAGACAGGGTAGAAATTCTGTTTTTT,CASTPRDRVEILFF
TRBV28,-,TRBJ1-4,-,TGTGCCAGCAGTGGACTGGGGGCTGGGTCTAATGAAAAACTGTTTTTT,CASSGLGAGSNEKLFF
TRBV2,-,TRBJ2-4,-,TGTGCCAGCAGTGCTCAGGGGTATGTAGCCAAAAACATTCAGTACTTC,CASSAQGYVAKNIQYF
TRBV2,-,TRBJ1-1,-,TGTGCCAGCAGTGTTCACAGGGACACTGAAGCTTTCTTT,CASSVHRDTEAFF
TRBV7-2,-,TRBJ2-2,-,TGTGCCAGCAGCTTAGTGGGCACAAACACCGGGGAGCTGTTTTTT,CASSLVGTNTGELFF
TRBV7-8,-,TRBJ2-2,-,TGTGCCAGCCACCTCAGGGACAACACCGGGGAGCTGTTTTTT,CASHLRDNTGELFF
TRBV6-8,-,TRBJ1-2,once,TGTGCCAGCAGCTACGACAGGTCCGGGGGCTACACCTTC,CASSYDRSGGYTF
TRBV7-7,-,TRBJ2-1,once,TGTGCCAGCAGCTTAGGATGGGGGACTGAGCAGTTCTTC,CASSLGWGTEQFF
TRBV6-6,TRBD1,TRBJ2-6,-,TGTGCCAGCAGTCCCGCGGGGACAGGTCAACCTGGGGCCAACGTCCTGACTTTC,CASSPAGTGQPGANVLTF
TRBV21-1,-,TRBJ1-5,-,TGTGCCAGCAGCAAAGGACAGCCCCAGCATTTT,CASSKGQPQHF
TRBV13,-,TRBJ1-1,medium-sized,TGTGCCAGCAGCCAGGACACTGAAGCTTTCTTT,CASSQDTEAFF
TRBV14,-,TRBJ2-2,-,TGTGCCAGCAGCCTATGGGTCACCGGGGAGCTGTTTTTT,CASSLWVTGELFF